This T cell receptor beta chain was observed in a study of T cell changes during pregnancy in multiple sclerosis. V was shortened by 1 base and J by 4 bases, with 16 bases between the two germline ends. The germline gives CDR1 SGHRS, CDR2 YFSETQ. The CDR3 contains 16 residues. Clones were sequenced by immunoSEQ multiplex PCR, and TCRdb holds only the in-frame ones, with some missing. The sample holds about 46,000 clones, 80% to 95% seen once. The receptor comes from a female donor with multiple sclerosis, enrolled in a pregnancy study. The chain uses TRBV5-1 and TRBJ2-3; TRBD1 might be the D (6 bases). The specimen comprised peripheral blood, sampled in the third trimester of pregnancy. The CDR3, as DNA: TGCGCCAGCAGCTTGTTAAAACAGGGCCAGCCAGATACGCAGTATTTT. This codes for CASSLLKQGQPDTQYF. Drawing the rest from reference TRBV5-1 and TRBJ2-3, the complete variable domain is KAGVTQTPRYLIKTRGQQVTLSCSPISGHRSVSWYQQTPGQGLQFLFEYFSETQRNKGNFPGRFSGRQFSNSRSEMNVSTLELGDSALYLCASSLLKQGQPDTQYFGPGTRLTVL.